The 20 T cell receptor beta chains listed next were all sequenced from one sample in a study of graft-versus-host responses after intestinal transplantation. Profiled with immunoSEQ multiplex PCR; TCRdb holds only in-frame clones, not every one. This sample has over 65,000 clones; about 90% occur once, and the top ten carry over 0.55%. The input for sequencing was PBMCs, taken 98 days after intestinal transplantation. The receptors were sampled from a human patient who received an intestinal transplant, so some T cells may come from the graft donor.

The V and J genes are TRBV28 and TRBJ2-2; D is unresolved. The CDR3 is 15 amino acids. Germline V gives CDR1 MDHEN, CDR2 SYDVKM. The ends were cut back, 7 bases at V and 5 bases at J, with 17 bases in the middle. The CDR3 nucleotides are TGTGCCAGCACATCCTTGGGATGGGAAACCGGGGAGCTGTTTTTT. It yields the protein CASTSLGWETGELFF.

V gene TRBV5-6 combines with J gene TRBJ2-7; TRBD2 matches at 9 bases. The CDR3 sequence is 16 residues long. The junction had 10 bases not matched to a gene; V was cut back by 3 bases and J by 3 bases. CDR1 is SGHDT, CDR2 YYEEEE, per germline. The CDR3 coding sequence is TGTGCCAGCAGCTGGTTCGGAGGACTAGCGAGCTACGAGCAGTACTTC. Protein sequence: CASSWFGGLASYEQYF.

The rearrangement links TRBV2 to TRBJ1-2; D might be TRBD1 (5 bases). There are 18 residues in the CDR3. With 2 bases removed from V and 2 bases from J, the gap between germline ends came to 21 bases. CDR1 is SNHLY and CDR2 is FYNNEI in the germline V gene. In DNA, the CDR3 is TGTGCCAGCAGTGAAACTTTGTCAGGGACGCGGGTGAACTATGGCTACACCTTC. This encodes CASSETLSGTRVNYGYTF.

The CDR3 nucleotides are TGTGCCAGCAGCCCGAACAGGGTCTACGAGCAGTACTTC. Translated: CASSPNRVYEQYF. The chain links TRBV13 to TRBJ2-7, with D perhaps matching TRBD1 (6 bases). The CDR3 extends over 13 amino acids. Germline assignment: CDR1 PRHDT and CDR2 FYEKMQ (reference sequence). With 5 bases removed from V and 3 bases from J, the gap between germline ends came to 11 bases. Filled out from reference TRBV13 and TRBJ2-7, the complete variable domain reads AAGVIQSPRHLIKEKRETATLKCYPIPRHDTVYWYQQGPGQDPQFLISFYEKMQSDKGSIPDRFSAQQFSDYHSELNMSSLELGDSALYFCASSPNRVYEQYFGPGTRLTVT.

This chain joins TRBV28 and TRBJ2-3, with 10 bases lining up with TRBD2. The CDR3 loop spans 16 amino acids. The J segment lost 3 bases and the V segment lost 2 bases, leaving 5 bases of the junction unmatched. Germline V gives CDR1 MDHEN, CDR2 SYDVKM. The CDR3 reads CASSLGASGRTDTQYF. The CDR3 coding sequence is TGTGCCAGCAGTTTAGGCGCTAGCGGGAGAACAGATACGCAGTATTTT.

This clone was counted a single time. The chain couples TRBV5-6 to TRBJ2-1; no clear D. The CDR3 contains 11 residues. In germline, CDR1 is SGHDT, CDR2 YYEEEE. V was clipped by 2 bases and J by 9 bases, with 6 bases between them. CDR3 sequence (DNA): TGTGCCAGCAGCTTCTTGGGTGAGCAGTTCTTC. Amino acids: CASSFLGEQFF.

The J gene is TRBJ1-1, the V gene TRBV5-4; D gene ambiguous. Germline V gene lookup returns CDR1 SGHNT and CDR2 YYREEE (reference sequence). V lost 7 bases and J 3 bases, leaving 13 bases between the germline ends. The CDR3 has 13 residues. This CDR3 reads CASRYGMYTEAFF. The CDR3 DNA is TGTGCCAGCCGTTATGGTATGTACACTGAAGCTTTCTTT.

The V and J genes are TRBV6-1 and TRBJ2-3; D remains unclear. V lost 7 bases and J 2 bases, leaving 13 bases between the germline ends. Germline loops: CDR1 MNHNS, CDR2 SASEGT. The CDR3 spans 14 residues. This chain's CDR3 is CASNPGFPTDTQYF. DNA of the CDR3: TGTGCCAGCAATCCGGGTTTTCCCACAGATACGCAGTATTTT.

This chain uses TRBV4-1 with TRBJ1-1, with D maybe TRBD1 (5 bases). The CDR3 has 15 amino acids. CDR1 is MGHRA and CDR2 is YSYEKL in the germline V gene. V was trimmed by 0 bases and J by 1 base, leaving 9 bases between them. The CDR3 DNA reads TGCGCCAGCAGCCAAGATCGGCAGGGGAACACTGAAGCTTTCTTT. Protein sequence: CASSQDRQGNTEAFF.

This clone came up a few times. An end of the junction differs from the germline gene, which may be a read error. The chain has TRBV7-9 and TRBJ2-5; D unclear. This CDR3 is 13 amino acids long. The germline gives CDR1 SEHNR, CDR2 FQNEAQ (reference sequence). CDR3 nucleotides: TGTGCCAGCAGCCAAGATCTGGTTGCGTCCCGACACTTC. This encodes CASSQDLVASRHF.

J is TRBJ2-1 and V is TRBV18; TRBD2 is a possible D gene (7 bases). V lost 2 bases and J lost 4, with 12 bases in between. The CDR3 covers 15 residues. CDR1 KGHSH and CDR2 LQKENI come from the germline V gene. CDR3 sequence (DNA): TGTGCCAGCTCACCAATCGGGGGGCGGTACAATGAGCAGTTCTTC. Its translation is CASSPIGGRYNEQFF. The whole variable domain, filled in from reference TRBV18 and TRBJ2-1, reads NAGVMQNPRHLVRRRGQEARLRCSPMKGHSHVYWYRQLPEEGLKFMVYLQKENIIDESGMPKERFSAEFPKEGPSILRIQQVVRGDSAAYFCASSPIGGRYNEQFFGPGTRLTVL.

The chain joins TRBV2 to TRBJ2-1; TRBD2 matches at 12 bases. Looked up from germline, CDR1 is SNHLY and CDR2 is FYNNEI. V was pared by 6 bases and J by 6 bases, with 6 bases of the junction left unmatched. The CDR3 has 15 amino acids. CDR3 region: CASSPSSGGANEQFF. DNA for the CDR3: TGTGCCAGCAGCCCCTCTAGCGGGGGGGCCAATGAGCAGTTCTTC.

The chain has TRBV28 and TRBJ2-7; D might be TRBD2 (5 bases). This CDR3 has 16 residues. Germline V gene data show CDR1 as MDHEN and CDR2 as SYDVKM. Trimming took 1 base from V and 0 from J, leaving 13 bases between them. CDR3 sequence (DNA): TGTGCCAGCAGTTTATCTTCAGCGGTAATCTCCTACGAGCAGTACTTC. Translated: CASSLSSAVISYEQYF.

The CDR3 coding sequence is TGTGCCAGCAGTTCGTCGACAGGGAGGGCCAAAAACATTCAGTACTTC. Protein product: CASSSSTGRAKNIQYF. The rearrangement links TRBV28 to TRBJ2-4; TRBD1 might be the D (7 bases). V lost 4 bases, J lost 1 base, and 14 bases lay in between. In germline, CDR1 is MDHEN, CDR2 SYDVKM. The CDR3 sequence is 16 residues long.

V is TRBV5-4 and J is TRBJ2-3; 8 bases agree with TRBD2. This CDR3 has 17 amino acids. The germline V gene encodes CDR1 SGHNT and CDR2 YYREEE (reference sequence). V trimming: 4 bases; J trimming: 2 bases; junction bases outside the gene matches: 12. CDR3 sequence (DNA): TGTGCCAGCAGCCACGCAGTAGCGGGGCCATCCACAGATACGCAGTATTTT. Translated: CASSHAVAGPSTDTQYF.

The CDR3 DNA is TGTGCCAGCTCACTAGCGGGGGGGATGTACGAGCAGTACTTC. As protein: CASSLAGGMYEQYF. V is TRBV18 and J is TRBJ2-7; 11 nucleotides line up with TRBD2. The CDR3 covers 14 residues. Germline CDR1 reads KGHSH; CDR2 reads LQKENI. V gave up 4 bases and J gave up 4 bases; unmatched junction bases: 3.

This clone was counted once. J is TRBJ1-1 and V is TRBV30; tentative D call: TRBD1 (5 bases). Germline CDR1 is GTSNPN and CDR2 is SVGIG (reference sequence). With 7 bases removed from V and 1 base from J, the gap between germline ends came to 13 bases. The CDR3 consists of 13 residues. The CDR3 loop reads CASSRGENTEAFF. The CDR3 nucleotides are TGTGCCTCCTCGCGAGGGGAGAACACTGAAGCTTTCTTT.

J is TRBJ2-3 and V is TRBV2, with unresolved D. The germline gives CDR1 SNHLY, CDR2 FYNNEI. V gave up 0 bases and J gave up 0 bases, with 16 bases separating them. The CDR3 is made up of 18 amino acids. CDR3 sequence (DNA): TGTGCCAGCAGTGAAGCGCCCCCATTACTCTCTAGCACAGATACGCAGTATTTT. This codes for CASSEAPPLLSSTDTQYF. Full variable domain (outside the CDR3, taken from reference TRBV2 and TRBJ2-3): EPEVTQTPSHQVTQMGQEVILRCVPISNHLYFYWYRQILGQKVEFLVSFYNNEISEKSEIFDDQFSVERPDGSNFTLKIRSTKLEDSAMYFCASSEAPPLLSSTDTQYFGPGTRLTVL.

The chain recombines TRBV5-1 with TRBJ2-5; D is perhaps TRBD1 (6 bases). The CDR3 runs 14 residues. V shed 4 bases and J shed 9 bases, with 19 bases lying between them. Germline CDR1 reads SGHRS; CDR2 reads YFSETQ. The DNA of the CDR3 is TGCGCCAGCAGCACGGGGACATCAGGAGGTGCCCAGTACTTC. The encoded protein is CASSTGTSGGAQYF.

This clone was detected once. The chain employs TRBV10-1 and TRBJ2-1, with TRBD2 as a possible D gene (6 bases). V was shortened by 8 bases and J by 13 bases, with 18 bases between the two germline ends. CDR1 is WNHNN, CDR2 SYGVQD, per germline (reference sequence). The CDR3 is 12 residues long. The CDR3 DNA sequence: TGCGCCAGCCTTTACTCGGGAGTTGGACAGTTCTTC. Protein: CASLYSGVGQFF.